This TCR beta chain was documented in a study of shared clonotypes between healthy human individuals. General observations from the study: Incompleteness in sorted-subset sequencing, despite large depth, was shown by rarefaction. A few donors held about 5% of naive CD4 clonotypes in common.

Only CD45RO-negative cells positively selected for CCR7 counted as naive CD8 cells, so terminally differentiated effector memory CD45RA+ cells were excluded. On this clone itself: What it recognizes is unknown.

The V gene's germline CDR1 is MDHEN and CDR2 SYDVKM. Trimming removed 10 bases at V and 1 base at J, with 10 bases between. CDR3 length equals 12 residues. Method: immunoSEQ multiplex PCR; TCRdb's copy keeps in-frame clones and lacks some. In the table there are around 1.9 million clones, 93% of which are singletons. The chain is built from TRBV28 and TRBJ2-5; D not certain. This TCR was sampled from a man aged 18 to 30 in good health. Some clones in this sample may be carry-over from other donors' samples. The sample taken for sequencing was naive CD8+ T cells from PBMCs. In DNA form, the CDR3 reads TGTGCCACTGAGCTGGGCCAAGAGACCCAGTACTTC. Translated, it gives CATELGQETQYF.